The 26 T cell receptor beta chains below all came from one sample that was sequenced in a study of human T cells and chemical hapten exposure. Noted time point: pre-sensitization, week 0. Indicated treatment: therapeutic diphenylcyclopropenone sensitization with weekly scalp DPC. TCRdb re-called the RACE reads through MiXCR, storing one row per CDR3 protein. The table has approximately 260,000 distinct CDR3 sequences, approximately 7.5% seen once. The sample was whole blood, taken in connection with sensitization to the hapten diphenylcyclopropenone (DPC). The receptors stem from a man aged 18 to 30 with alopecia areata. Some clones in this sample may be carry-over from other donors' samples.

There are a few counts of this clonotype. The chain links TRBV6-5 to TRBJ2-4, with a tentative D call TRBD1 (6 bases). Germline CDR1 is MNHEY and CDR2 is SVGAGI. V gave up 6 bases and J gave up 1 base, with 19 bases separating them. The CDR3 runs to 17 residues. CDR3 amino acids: CASRPGQFFSAKNIQYF. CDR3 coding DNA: TGTGCCAGCAGACCCGGACAGTTCTTCTCGGCCAAAAACATTCAGTACTTC.

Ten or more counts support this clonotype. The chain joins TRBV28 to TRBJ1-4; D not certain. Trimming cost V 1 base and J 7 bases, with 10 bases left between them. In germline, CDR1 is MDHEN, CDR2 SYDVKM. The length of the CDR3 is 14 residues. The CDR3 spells CASSLSVSREKLFF. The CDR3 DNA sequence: TGTGCCAGCAGTTTATCGGTTTCCCGTGAAAAACTGTTTTTT.

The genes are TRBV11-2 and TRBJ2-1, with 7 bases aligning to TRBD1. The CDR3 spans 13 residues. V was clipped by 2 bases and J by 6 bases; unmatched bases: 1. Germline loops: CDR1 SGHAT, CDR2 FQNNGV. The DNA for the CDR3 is TGTGCCAGCAGCTTACGACAGGGCAATGAGCAGTTCTTC. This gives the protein CASSLRQGNEQFF.

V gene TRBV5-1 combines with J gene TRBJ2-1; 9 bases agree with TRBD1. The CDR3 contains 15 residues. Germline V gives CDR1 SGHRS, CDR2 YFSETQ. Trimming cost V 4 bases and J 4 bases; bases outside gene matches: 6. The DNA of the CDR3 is TGCGCCAGCAGCGAACAGGGGGCAGGGTACAATGAGCAGTTCTTC. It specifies CASSEQGAGYNEQFF.

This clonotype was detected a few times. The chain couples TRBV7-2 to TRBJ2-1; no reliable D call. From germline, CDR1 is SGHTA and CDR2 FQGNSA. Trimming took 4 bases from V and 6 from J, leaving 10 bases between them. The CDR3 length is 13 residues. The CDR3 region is CASSSILSNEQFF. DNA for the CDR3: TGTGCCAGCAGCTCAATCCTAAGCAATGAGCAGTTCTTC.

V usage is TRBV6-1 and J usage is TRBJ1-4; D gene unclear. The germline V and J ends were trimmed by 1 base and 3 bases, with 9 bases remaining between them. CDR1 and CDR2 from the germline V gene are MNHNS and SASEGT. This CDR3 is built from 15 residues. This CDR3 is CASSEGGDPNEKLFF. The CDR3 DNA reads TGTGCCAGCAGTGAAGGCGGGGATCCTAATGAAAAACTGTTTTTT.

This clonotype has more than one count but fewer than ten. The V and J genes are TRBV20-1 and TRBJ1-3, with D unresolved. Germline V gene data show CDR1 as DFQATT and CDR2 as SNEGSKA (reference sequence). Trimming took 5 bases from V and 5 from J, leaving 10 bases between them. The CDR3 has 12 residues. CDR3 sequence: CSAPRSRNTIYF. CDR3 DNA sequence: TGCAGTGCTCCCAGGAGTCGAAACACCATATATTTT.

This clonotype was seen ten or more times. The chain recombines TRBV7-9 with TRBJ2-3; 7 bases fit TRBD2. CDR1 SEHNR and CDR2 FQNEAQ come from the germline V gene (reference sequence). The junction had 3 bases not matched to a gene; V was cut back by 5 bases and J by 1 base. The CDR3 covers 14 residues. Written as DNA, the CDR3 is TGTGCCAGCAGCCCCCGGGGGGGCACAGATACGCAGTATTTT. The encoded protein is CASSPRGGTDTQYF.

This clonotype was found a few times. As DNA, the CDR3 is TGTGCCAGCACCCGATTCGCGCGCGACACTGAAGCTTTCTTT. It is translated as CASTRFARDTEAFF. The V and J genes are TRBV12-3 or TRBV12-4 and TRBJ1-1; D gene unclear. The CDR3 is 14 residues long. V was pared by 7 bases and J by 3 bases, with 15 bases between.

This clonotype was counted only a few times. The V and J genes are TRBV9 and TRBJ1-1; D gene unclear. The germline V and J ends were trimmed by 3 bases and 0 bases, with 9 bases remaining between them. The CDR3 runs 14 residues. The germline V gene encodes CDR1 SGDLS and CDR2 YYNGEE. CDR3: CASSGRGVNTEAFF. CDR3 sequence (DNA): TGTGCCAGCAGCGGACGAGGAGTGAACACTGAAGCTTTCTTT.

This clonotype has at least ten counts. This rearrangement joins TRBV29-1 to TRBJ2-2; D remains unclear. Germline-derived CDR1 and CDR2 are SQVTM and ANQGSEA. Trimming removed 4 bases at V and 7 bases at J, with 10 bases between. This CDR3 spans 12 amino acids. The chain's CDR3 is CSVAMGFGELFF. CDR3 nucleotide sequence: TGCAGCGTTGCTATGGGCTTCGGGGAGCTGTTTTTT.

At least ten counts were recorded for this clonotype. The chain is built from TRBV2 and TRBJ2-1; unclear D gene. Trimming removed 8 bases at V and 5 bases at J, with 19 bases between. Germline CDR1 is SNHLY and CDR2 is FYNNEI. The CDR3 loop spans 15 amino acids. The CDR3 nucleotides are TGTGCCAGCGGTAGTGACACCTACTACGACAATGAGCAGTTCTTC. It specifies CASGSDTYYDNEQFF.

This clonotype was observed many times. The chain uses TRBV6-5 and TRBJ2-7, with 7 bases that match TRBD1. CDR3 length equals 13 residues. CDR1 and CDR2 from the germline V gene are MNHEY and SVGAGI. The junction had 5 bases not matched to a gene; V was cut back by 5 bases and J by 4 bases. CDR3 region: CASSKQGLYEQYF. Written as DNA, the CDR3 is TGTGCCAGCAGTAAACAGGGGCTTTACGAGCAGTACTTC.

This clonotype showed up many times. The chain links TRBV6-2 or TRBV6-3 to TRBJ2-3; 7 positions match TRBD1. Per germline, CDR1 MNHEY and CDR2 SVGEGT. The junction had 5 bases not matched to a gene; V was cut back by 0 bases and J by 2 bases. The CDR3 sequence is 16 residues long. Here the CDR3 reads CASSYSRDSTTDTQYF. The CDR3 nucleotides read TGTGCCAGCAGTTACTCCCGGGACAGCACCACAGATACGCAGTATTTT.

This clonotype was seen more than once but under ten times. The CDR3 region has the DNA TGTGCCAGCAGCTCGATCAAGGGGAAAAGAGAGGCTTTCTTT. It translates to CASSSIKGKREAFF. The chain uses TRBV11-2 and TRBJ1-1; TRBD1 might be the D (5 bases). V lost 4 bases and J lost 11, with 20 bases in between. The CDR3 has 14 amino acids. Germline values: CDR1 SGHAT, CDR2 FQNNGV.

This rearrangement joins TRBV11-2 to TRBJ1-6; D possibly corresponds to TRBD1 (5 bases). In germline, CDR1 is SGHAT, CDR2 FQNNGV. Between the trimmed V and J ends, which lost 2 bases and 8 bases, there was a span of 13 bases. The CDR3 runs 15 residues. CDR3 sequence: CASSLIEGLDSPLHF. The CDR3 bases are TGTGCCAGCAGCTTAATCGAGGGGTTGGATTCACCCCTCCACTTT.

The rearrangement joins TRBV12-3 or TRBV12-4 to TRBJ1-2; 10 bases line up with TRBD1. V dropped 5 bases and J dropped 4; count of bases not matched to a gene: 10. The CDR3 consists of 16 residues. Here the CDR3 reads CASSPGWDRGGYGYTF. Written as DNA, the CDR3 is TGTGCCAGCAGTCCGGGGTGGGACAGGGGCGGCTATGGCTACACCTTC.

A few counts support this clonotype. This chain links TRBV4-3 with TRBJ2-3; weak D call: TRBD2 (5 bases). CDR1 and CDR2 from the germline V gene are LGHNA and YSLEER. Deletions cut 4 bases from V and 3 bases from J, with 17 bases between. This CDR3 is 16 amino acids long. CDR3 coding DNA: TGCGCCAGCAGCCCCTCCTCCGGGGAAGAGACAGATACGCAGTATTTT. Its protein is CASSPSSGEETDTQYF.

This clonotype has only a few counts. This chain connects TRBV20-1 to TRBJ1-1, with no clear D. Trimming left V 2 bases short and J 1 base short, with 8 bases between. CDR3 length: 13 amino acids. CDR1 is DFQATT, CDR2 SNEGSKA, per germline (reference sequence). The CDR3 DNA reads TGCAGTGCTAGAACACCAGCGAACACTGAAGCTTTCTTT. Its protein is CSARTPANTEAFF.

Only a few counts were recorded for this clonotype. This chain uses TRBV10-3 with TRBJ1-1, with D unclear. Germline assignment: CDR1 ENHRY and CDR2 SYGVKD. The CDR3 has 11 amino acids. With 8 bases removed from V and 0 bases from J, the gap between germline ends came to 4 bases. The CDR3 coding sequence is TGTGCCATCCGGGTGAACACTGAAGCTTTCTTT. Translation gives CAIRVNTEAFF.

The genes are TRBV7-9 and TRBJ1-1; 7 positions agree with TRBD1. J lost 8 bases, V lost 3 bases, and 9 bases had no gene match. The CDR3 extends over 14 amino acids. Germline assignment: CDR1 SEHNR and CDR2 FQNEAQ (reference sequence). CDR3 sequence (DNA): TGTGCCAGCAGCTTTAGGGGGCCAGGGATAGAAGCTTTCTTT. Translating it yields CASSFRGPGIEAFF. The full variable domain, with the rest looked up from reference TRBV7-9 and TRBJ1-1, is DTGVSQNPRHKITKRGQNVTFRCDPISEHNRLYWYRQTLGQGPEFLTYFQNEAQLEKSRLLSDRFSAERPKGSFSTLEIQRTEQGDSAMYLCASSFRGPGIEAFFGQGTRLTVV.

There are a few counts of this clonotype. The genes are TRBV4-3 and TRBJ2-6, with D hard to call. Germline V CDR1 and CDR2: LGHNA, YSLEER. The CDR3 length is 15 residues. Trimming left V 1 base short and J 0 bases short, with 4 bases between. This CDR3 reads CASSQGGSGANVLTF. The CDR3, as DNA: TGCGCCAGCAGCCAAGGAGGCTCTGGGGCCAACGTCCTGACTTTC.

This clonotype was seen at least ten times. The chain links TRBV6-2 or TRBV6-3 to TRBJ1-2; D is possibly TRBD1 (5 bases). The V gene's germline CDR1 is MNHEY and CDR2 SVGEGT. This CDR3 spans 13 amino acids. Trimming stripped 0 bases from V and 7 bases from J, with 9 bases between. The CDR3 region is CASSYSRVAGYTF. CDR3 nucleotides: TGTGCCAGCAGTTACTCCAGGGTGGCTGGCTACACCTTC.

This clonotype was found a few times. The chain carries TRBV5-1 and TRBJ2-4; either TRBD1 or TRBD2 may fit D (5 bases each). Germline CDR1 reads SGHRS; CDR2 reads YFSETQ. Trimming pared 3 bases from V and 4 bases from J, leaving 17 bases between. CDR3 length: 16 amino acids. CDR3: CASSSIPGRRKNIQYF. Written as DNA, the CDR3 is TGCGCCAGCAGCTCTATACCGGGACGGAGAAAAAACATTCAGTACTTC.

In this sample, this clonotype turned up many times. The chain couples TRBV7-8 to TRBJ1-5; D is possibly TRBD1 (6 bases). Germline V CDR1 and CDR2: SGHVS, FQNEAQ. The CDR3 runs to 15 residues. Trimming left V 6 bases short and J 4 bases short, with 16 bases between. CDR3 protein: CASSPQGSQNQPQHF. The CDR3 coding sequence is TGTGCCAGCAGTCCACAGGGTTCCCAAAATCAGCCCCAGCATTTT.

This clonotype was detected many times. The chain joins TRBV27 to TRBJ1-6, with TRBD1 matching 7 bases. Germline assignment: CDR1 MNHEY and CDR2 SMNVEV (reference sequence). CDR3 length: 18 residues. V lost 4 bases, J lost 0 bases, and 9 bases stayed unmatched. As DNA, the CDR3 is TGTGCCAGCAGTTCACTCGACAGGGAGGTCTCCTATAATTCACCCCTCCACTTT. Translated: CASSSLDREVSYNSPLHF.